The 9 T cell receptor beta chains listed next were all sequenced from one sample in a study of cytomegalovirus exposure and HLA in healthy donors. The PCR had 60 Vbeta and 13 Jbeta primers. The assay was immunoSEQ multiplex PCR, and TCRdb's table has in-frame clones only and misses some. The profile shows roughly 300,000 clones, approximately 90% of them singletons. Sample: PBMCs. These receptors were taken from a man in his forties in good health and CMV-seropositive.

This rearrangement joins TRBV7-8 to TRBJ2-1, with 11 bases identical to TRBD1. V trimming: 5 bases; J trimming: 10 bases; junction bases outside the gene matches: 10. The CDR3 extends over 15 amino acids. In germline, CDR1 is SGHVS, CDR2 FQNEAQ. The CDR3 protein is CASSPRGQGVGEQFF. CDR3 coding DNA: TGTGCCAGCAGCCCACGGGGACAGGGGGTCGGGGAGCAGTTCTTC.

The rearrangement links TRBV28 to TRBJ2-2, with 9 bases matching TRBD2. This CDR3 spans 16 amino acids. The V gene's germline CDR1 is MDHEN and CDR2 SYDVKM. Trimming took 3 bases from V and 2 from J; bases not matched to a gene: 4. Here the CDR3 DNA reads TGTGCCAGCAGTTTTCGGCTAGCGGGAAACACCGGGGAGCTGTTTTTT. Translating it yields CASSFRLAGNTGELFF.

The V gene is TRBV7-6, the J gene TRBJ2-5; D may be TRBD2 (5 bases). The length of the CDR3 is 11 residues. V gave up 5 bases and J gave up 5 bases, with 6 bases separating them. Germline V lookup: CDR1 SGHVS, CDR2 FNYEAQ. The CDR3 loop reads CASSPGETQYF. The CDR3 nucleotides are TGTGCCAGCAGCCCGGGGGAGACCCAGTACTTC.

This clone was detected a few times. In DNA, the CDR3 is TGTGCCAGCAGGAGACAGGGGCCCCAGTTTTCCTCGCCTCGGGGGGCTTTCTTT. Encoded protein: CASRRQGPQFSSPRGAFF. J is TRBJ1-1 and V is TRBV2; TRBD1 matches 8 bases. Per the germline V gene, CDR1 is SNHLY and CDR2 is FYNNEI. This CDR3 region has 18 residues. Trimming at V came to 6 bases and at J to 11 bases, leaving 26 bases not matched to a gene.

This chain links TRBV15 with TRBJ2-1; TRBD2 matches 10 bases. The length of the CDR3 is 18 residues. Per the germline V gene, CDR1 is LNHNV and CDR2 is YYDKDF (reference sequence). The V and J ends lost 2 bases and 3 bases, in that order; junction bases with no gene match: 10. Here the CDR3 reads CATSRWPSASGSYNEQFF. The CDR3 nucleotides read TGTGCCACCAGCAGATGGCCCTCGGCTAGCGGGAGCTACAATGAGCAGTTCTTC.

This clone appeared once. The rearrangement uses TRBV7-2 and TRBJ2-7, with unresolved D. The CDR3 covers 16 residues. In germline, CDR1 is SGHTA, CDR2 FQGNSA. Trimming shortened V by 6 bases and J by 6 bases, and 24 bases separated the two germline ends. CDR3 sequence: CASSTTRVPYLGEQYF. CDR3 in DNA: TGTGCCAGCAGTACGACCCGGGTCCCTTATCTCGGCGAGCAGTACTTC.

This chain uses TRBV28 with TRBJ1-2; TRBD1 agrees at 12 bases. Germline V gene sequence: CDR1 MDHEN, CDR2 SYDVKM. This CDR3 is built from 15 residues. V shed 2 bases, J shed 4 bases, and the junction held 2 bases outside the gene matches. The CDR3 nucleotides read TGTGCCAGCAGTTTAGGGACAGGGGGCGCCTATGGCTACACCTTC. Translating gives CASSLGTGGAYGYTF.

With respect to this clone: Mismatch with germline at one junction end may stem from a read error. The chain joins TRBV7-7 to TRBJ2-2; TRBD1 matches at 8 bases. Germline lookup yields CDR1 SSHAT and CDR2 FNYEAQ (reference sequence). The CDR3 has 15 residues. CDR3 coding DNA: TGTGCTAGCAGCCCGCAGGGGGCGCAGACCGGGGAGCTGTTTTTT. Residues: CASSPQGAQTGELFF.

For the CDR3, the DNA is TGTGCCAGCAGTGAAAACGGGGACAGGGGGCGGAATGGCTACACCTTC. It codes for CASSENGDRGRNGYTF. This chain links TRBV25-1 with TRBJ1-2; 12 bases are shared with TRBD1. The CDR3 has 16 residues. The germline V gene encodes CDR1 MGHDK and CDR2 SYGVNS. Unmatched junction bases numbered 7, after V lost 2 bases and J lost 6 bases.